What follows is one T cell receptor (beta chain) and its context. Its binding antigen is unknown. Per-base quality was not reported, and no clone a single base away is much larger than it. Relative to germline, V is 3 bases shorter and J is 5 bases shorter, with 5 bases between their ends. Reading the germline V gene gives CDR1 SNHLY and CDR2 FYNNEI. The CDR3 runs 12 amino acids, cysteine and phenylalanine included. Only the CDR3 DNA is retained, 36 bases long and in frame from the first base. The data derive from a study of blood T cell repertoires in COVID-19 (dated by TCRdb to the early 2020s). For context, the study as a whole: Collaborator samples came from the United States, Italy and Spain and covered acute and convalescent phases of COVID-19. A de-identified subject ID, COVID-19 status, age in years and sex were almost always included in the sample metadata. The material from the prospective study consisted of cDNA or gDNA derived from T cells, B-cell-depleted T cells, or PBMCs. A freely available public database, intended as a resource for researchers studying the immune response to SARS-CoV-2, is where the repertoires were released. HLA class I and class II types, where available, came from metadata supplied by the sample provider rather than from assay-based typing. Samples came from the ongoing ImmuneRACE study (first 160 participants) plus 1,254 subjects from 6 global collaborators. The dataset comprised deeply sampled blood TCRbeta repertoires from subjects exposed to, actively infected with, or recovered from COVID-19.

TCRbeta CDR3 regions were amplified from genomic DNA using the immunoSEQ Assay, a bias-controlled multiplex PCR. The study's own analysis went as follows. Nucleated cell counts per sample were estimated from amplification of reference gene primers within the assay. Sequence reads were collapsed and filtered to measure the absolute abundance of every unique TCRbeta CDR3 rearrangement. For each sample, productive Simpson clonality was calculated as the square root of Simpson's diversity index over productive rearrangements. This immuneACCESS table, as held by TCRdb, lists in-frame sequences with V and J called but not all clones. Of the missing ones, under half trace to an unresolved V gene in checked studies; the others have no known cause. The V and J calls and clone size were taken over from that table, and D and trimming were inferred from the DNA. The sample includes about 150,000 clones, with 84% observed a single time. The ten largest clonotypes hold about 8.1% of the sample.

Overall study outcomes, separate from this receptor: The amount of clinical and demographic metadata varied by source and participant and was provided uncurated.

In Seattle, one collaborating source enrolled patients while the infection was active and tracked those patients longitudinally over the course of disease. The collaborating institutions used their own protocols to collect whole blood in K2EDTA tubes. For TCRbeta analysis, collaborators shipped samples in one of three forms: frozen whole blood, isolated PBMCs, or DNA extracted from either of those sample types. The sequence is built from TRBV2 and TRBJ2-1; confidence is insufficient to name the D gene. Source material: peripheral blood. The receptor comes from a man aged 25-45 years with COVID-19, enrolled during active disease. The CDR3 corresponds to CASSERHNEQFF. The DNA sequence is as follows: TGTGCCAGCAGTGAGAGGCACAATGAGCAGTTCTTC. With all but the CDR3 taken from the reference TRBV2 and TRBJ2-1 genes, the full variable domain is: EPEVTQTPSHQVTQMGQEVILRCVPISNHLYFYWYRQILGQKVEFLVSFYNNEISEKSEIFDDQFSVERPDGSNFTLKIRSTKLEDSAMYFCASSERHNEQFFGPGTRLTVL.